The source of this T cell receptor (beta chain) is a study of beta chain features in type 1 diabetes. Cell sorting via CD45RO/CCR7/CD25/CD127/CD95/CD27 was performed to obtain CD4+ naive, central memory, regulatory and stem cell-like memory cells. On this clone: The antigen is undetermined.

Expressed TCRB transcripts were sequenced after all isolated RNA was converted to cDNA. The method was immunoSEQ multiplex PCR; TCRdb's version includes in-frame clones alone and lacks a portion of them. The sample holds about 150,000 clones, about 9.1% seen once. Whole-study findings and limits: At VDJ recombination sites, type 1 diabetes patients had fewer insertions and more deleted nucleotides.

The CDR3 is made up of 17 amino acids. The ends lost 3 bases at V and 8 bases at J; junction bases unmatched: 13. Germline V gene lookup returns CDR1 LNHDA and CDR2 SQIVND (reference sequence). This sequence joins TRBV19 and TRBJ2-1; TRBD2 agrees at 10 bases. The sequence derives from a woman between 18 and 30 years old in good health. Material for sequencing was central memory CD4+ T cells from blood. The CDR3 bases are TGTGCCAGTAGTATCGCAACGAGCGGGAGGGCCCTTTATGAGCAGTTCTTC. This gives the protein CASSIATSGRALYEQFF.